The 5 T cell receptor beta chains listed next were all sequenced from one sample in a study of PD-1 blockade in classical Hodgkin lymphoma (TCRdb year 2020). The library was made by the immunoSEQ multiplex PCR assay. This is the immuneACCESS table as TCRdb keeps it, with only in-frame sequences that have V and J called. A part of the clones is gone; compared with another copy, unresolved V genes explain less than half, and the rest is unexplained. The sample table holds 98,000 or so clones, of which nearly 90% were seen once. The biggest ten clones account for roughly 21% of the sample. Per the publication, the time point label means: cycle 2 day 1 (C2D1) of nivolumab. All trial patients had relapsed after autologous stem cell transplantation, with cohorts A, B and C differing in prior brentuximab vedotin exposure. The source material was peripheral blood mononuclear cells (PBMCs), sampled before the second cycle of nivolumab. These TCRs come from a human donor with classical Hodgkin lymphoma.

The J gene is TRBJ1-4, the V gene TRBV6-5; a weak D match, TRBD1 (5 bases). The CDR3 sequence is 14 residues long. The V end lost 8 bases, the J end lost 7 bases, and 17 bases lay between the germline ends. Germline V CDR1 and CDR2: MNHEY, SVGAGI. This CDR3 is CASGRDAIIEKLFF. The CDR3 nucleotides are TGTGCCAGCGGTCGGGACGCTATAATTGAAAAACTGTTTTTT.

In nucleotides, the CDR3 is TGTGCTAGTGGTTTGCTCCAGGGCTCGGAGTATGGCTACACCTTC. Residues: CASGLLQGSEYGYTF. The chain couples TRBV12-5 to TRBJ1-2; D may be TRBD1 (5 bases). Trimming cost V 2 bases and J 5 bases, with 15 bases left between them. Germline lookup yields CDR1 LGHNT and CDR2 FRNRAP. The CDR3 is 15 residues long.

This clone appeared a single time. The chain uses TRBV30 and TRBJ2-1, with D maybe TRBD1 (5 bases). Trimming shortened V by 8 bases and J by 8 bases, and 16 bases separated the two germline ends. Germline V gives CDR1 GTSNPN, CDR2 SVGIG (reference sequence). The CDR3 consists of 12 residues. In DNA, the CDR3 is TGTGCCACAGGCTTAATTCGGGATGAGCAGTTCTTC. Its translation: CATGLIRDEQFF.

This rearrangement joins TRBV2 to TRBJ2-2; the D gene is possibly TRBD2 (6 bases). Per germline, CDR1 SNHLY and CDR2 FYNNEI. The germline V and J ends were trimmed by 6 bases and 2 bases, with 10 bases remaining between them. CDR3 length: 14 amino acids. CDR3 sequence (DNA): TGTGCCAGCAGCCGGGACTCAAACACCGGGGAGCTGTTTTTT. Amino acid sequence: CASSRDSNTGELFF.

This clone is a singleton in its sample. The gene calls are TRBV4-1 and TRBJ1-5; 9 bases fit TRBD1. CDR1 is MGHRA, CDR2 YSYEKL, per germline. Germline trimming cut 8 bases from V and 9 bases from J; bases unmatched to any gene: 14. This CDR3 spans 15 amino acids. The CDR3 is CASRVRDRDLLPQHF. In DNA form, the CDR3 reads TGCGCCAGCCGTGTCCGGGACAGGGACCTTTTGCCCCAGCATTTT.